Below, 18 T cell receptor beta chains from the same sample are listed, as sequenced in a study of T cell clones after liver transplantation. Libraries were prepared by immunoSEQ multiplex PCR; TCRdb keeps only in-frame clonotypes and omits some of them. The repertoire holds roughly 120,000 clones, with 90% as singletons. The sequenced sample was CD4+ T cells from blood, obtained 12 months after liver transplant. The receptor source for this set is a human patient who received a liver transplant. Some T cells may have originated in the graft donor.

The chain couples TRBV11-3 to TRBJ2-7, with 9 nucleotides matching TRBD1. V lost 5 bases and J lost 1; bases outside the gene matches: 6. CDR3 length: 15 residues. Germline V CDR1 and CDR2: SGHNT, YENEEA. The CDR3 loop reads CASSLDRGASYEQYF. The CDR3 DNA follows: TGTGCCAGCAGCCTCGACAGGGGGGCTTCCTACGAGCAGTACTTC.

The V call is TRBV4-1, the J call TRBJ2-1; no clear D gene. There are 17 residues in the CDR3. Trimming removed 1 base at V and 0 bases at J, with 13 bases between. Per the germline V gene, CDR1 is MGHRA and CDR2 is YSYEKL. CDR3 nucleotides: TGCGCCAGCAGCCAAGTAGGGAAGGGTAGCTCCTACAATGAGCAGTTCTTC. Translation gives CASSQVGKGSSYNEQFF.

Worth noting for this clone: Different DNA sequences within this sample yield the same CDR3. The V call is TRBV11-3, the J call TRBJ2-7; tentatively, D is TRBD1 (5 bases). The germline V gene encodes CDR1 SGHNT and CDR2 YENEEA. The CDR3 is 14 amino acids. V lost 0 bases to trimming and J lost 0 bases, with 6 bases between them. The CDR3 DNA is TGTGCCAGCAGCTTAGAGGGGCCCTCCTACGAGCAGTACTTC. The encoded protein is CASSLEGPSYEQYF.

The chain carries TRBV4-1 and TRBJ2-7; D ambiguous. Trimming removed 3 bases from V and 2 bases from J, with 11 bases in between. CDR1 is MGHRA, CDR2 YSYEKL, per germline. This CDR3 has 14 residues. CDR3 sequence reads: CASSHTDGTYEQYF. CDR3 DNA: TGCGCCAGCAGCCATACTGACGGTACCTACGAGCAGTACTTC.

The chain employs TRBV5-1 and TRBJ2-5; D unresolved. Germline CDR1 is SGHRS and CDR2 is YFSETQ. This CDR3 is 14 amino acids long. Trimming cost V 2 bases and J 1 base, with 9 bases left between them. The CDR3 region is CASSFQGSQETQYF. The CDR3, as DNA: TGCGCCAGCAGCTTCCAAGGGTCCCAAGAGACCCAGTACTTC.

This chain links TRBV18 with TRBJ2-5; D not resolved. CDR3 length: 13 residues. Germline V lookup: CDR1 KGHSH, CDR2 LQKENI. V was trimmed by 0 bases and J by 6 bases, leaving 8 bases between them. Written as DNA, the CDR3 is TGTGCCAGCTCACCACCAGGGTCCCAGACCCAGTACTTC. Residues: CASSPPGSQTQYF.

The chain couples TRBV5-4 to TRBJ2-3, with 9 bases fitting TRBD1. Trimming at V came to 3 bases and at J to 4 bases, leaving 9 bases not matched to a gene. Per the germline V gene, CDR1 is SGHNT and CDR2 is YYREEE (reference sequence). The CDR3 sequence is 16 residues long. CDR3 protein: CASSSPGTGKPDTQYF. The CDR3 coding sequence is TGTGCCAGCAGCTCCCCCGGGACAGGGAAGCCAGATACGCAGTATTTT.

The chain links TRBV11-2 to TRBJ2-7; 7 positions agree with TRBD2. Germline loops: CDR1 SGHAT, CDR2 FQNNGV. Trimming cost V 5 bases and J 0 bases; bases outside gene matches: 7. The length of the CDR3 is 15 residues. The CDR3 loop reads CASSRGRGSSYEQYF. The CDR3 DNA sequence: TGTGCCAGCAGCCGGGGGAGGGGTAGCTCCTACGAGCAGTACTTC.

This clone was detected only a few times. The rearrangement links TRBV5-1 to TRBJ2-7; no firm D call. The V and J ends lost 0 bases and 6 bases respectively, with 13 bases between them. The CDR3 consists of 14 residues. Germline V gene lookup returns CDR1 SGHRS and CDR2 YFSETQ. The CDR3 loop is CASSLAGRTSEQYF. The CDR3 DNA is TGCGCCAGCAGCTTGGCCGGACGGACCTCCGAGCAGTACTTC. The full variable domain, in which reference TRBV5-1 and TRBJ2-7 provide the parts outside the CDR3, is KAGVTQTPRYLIKTRGQQVTLSCSPISGHRSVSWYQQTPGQGLQFLFEYFSETQRNKGNFPGRFSGRQFSNSRSEMNVSTLELGDSALYLCASSLAGRTSEQYFGPGTRLTVT.

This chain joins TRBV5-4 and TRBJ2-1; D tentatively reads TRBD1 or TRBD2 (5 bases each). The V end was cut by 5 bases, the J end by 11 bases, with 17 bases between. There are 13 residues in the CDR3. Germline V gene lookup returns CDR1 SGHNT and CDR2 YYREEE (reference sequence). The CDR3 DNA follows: TGTGCCAGCAGGAGCCTCGGGACGGTAAAGCAGTTCTTC. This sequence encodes CASRSLGTVKQFF.

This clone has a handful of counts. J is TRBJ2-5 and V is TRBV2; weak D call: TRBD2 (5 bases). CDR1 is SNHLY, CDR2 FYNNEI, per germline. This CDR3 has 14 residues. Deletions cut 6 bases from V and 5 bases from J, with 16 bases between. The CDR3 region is CASSRTQRGETQYF. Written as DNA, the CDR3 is TGTGCCAGCAGCCGGACTCAACGCGGGGAGACCCAGTACTTC.

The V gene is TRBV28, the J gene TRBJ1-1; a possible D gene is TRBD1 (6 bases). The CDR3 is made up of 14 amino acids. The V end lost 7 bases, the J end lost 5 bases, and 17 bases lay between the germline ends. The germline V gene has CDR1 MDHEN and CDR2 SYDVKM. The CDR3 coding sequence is TGTGCCAGCATACGACAGGCGGGGATTACTGAAGCTTTCTTT. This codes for CASIRQAGITEAFF.

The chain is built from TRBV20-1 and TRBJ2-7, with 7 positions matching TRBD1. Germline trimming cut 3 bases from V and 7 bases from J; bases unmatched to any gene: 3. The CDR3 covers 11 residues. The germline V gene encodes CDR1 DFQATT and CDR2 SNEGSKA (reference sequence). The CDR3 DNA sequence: TGCAGTGCTAGGTCGACAGGGGAGCAGTACTTC. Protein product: CSARSTGEQYF.

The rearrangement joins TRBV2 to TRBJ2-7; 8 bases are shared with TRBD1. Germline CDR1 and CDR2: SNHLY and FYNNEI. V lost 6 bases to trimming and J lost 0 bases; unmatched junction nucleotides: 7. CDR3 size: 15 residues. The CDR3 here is CASRVRTGSSYEQYF. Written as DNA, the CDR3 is TGTGCCAGCAGGGTAAGGACAGGGAGCTCCTACGAGCAGTACTTC. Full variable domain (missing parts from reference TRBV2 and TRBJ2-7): EPEVTQTPSHQVTQMGQEVILRCVPISNHLYFYWYRQILGQKVEFLVSFYNNEISEKSEIFDDQFSVERPDGSNFTLKIRSTKLEDSAMYFCASRVRTGSSYEQYFGPGTRLTVT.

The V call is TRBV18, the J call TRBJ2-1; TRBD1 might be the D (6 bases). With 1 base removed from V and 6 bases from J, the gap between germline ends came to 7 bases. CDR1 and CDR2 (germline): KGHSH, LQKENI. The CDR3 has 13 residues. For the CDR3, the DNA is TGTGCCAGCTCACCACGGGACACCAATGAGCAGTTCTTC. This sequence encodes CASSPRDTNEQFF.

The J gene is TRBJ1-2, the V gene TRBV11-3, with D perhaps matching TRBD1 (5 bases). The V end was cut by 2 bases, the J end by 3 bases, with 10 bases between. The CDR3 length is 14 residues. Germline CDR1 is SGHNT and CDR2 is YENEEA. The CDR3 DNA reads TGTGCCAGCAGCTTAATGGGACCGGACTATGGCTACACCTTC. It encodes CASSLMGPDYGYTF.

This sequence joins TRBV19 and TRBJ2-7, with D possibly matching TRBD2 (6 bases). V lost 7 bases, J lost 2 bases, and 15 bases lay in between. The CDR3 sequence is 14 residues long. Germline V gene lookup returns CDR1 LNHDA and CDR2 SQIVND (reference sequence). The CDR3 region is CASMESSGPYEQYF. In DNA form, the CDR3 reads TGTGCCAGTATGGAGAGTAGCGGCCCCTACGAGCAGTACTTC. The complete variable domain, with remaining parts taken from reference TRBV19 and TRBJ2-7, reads DGGITQSPKYLFRKEGQNVTLSCEQNLNHDAMYWYRQDPGQGLRLIYYSQIVNDFQKGDIAEGYSVSREKKESFPLTVTSAQKNPTAFYLCASMESSGPYEQYFGPGTRLTVT.

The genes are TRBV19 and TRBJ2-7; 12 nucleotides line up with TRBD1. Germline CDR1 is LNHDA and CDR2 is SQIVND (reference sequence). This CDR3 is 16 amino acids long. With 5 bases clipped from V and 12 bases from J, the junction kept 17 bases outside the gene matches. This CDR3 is CASSLSTGTGGANWYF. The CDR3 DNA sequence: TGTGCCAGTAGTTTGTCCACCGGGACAGGGGGCGCTAATTGGTACTTC.